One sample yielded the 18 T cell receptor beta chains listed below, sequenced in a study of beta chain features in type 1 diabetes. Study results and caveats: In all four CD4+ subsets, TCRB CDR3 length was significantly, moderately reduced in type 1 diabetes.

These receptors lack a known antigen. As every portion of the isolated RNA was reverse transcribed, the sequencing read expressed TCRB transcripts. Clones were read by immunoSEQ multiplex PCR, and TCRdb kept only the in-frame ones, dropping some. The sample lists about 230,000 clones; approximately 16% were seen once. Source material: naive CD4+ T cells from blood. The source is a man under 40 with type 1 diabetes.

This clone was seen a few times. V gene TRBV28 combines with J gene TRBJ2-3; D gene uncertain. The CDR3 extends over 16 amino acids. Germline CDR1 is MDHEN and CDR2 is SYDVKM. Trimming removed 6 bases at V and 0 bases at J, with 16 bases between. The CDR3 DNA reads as TGTGCCAGCAGCTCTCCCGGCAGTACTAGCACAGATACGCAGTATTTT. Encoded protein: CASSSPGSTSTDTQYF.

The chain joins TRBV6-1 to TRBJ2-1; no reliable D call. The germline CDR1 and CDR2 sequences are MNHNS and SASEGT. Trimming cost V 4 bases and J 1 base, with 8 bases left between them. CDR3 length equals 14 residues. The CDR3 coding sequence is TGTGCCAGCAGTGTGTCCAGATCCTACAATGAGCAGTTCTTC. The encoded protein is CASSVSRSYNEQFF.

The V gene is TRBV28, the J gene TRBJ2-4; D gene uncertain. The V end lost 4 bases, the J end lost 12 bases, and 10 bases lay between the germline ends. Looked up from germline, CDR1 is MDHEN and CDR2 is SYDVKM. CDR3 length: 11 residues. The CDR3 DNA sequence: TGTGCCAGCAGTTCCGTGCATAGTCAGTACTTC. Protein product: CASSSVHSQYF.

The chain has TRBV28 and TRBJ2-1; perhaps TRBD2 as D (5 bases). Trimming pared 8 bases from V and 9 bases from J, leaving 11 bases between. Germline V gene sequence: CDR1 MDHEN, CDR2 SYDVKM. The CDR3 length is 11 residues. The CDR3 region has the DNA TGTGCCAGCGGACTCCTGAGTGAGCAGTTCTTC. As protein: CASGLLSEQFF.

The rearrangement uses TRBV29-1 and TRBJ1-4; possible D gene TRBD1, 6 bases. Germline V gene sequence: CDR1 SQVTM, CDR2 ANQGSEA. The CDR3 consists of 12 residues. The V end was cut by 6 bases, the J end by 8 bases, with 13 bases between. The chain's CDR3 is CSVGQADEKLFF. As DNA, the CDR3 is TGCAGCGTGGGACAAGCGGACGAAAAACTGTTTTTT.

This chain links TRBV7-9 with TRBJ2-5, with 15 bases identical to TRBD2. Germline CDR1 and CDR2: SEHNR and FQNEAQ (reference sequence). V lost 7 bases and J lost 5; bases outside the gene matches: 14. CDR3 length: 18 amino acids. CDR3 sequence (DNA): TGTGCCAGCACCGACCCTCGGACTAGCGGGAGGGGAGGGGAGACCCAGTACTTC. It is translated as CASTDPRTSGRGGETQYF. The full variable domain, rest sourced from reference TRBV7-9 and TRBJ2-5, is DTGVSQNPRHKITKRGQNVTFRCDPISEHNRLYWYRQTLGQGPEFLTYFQNEAQLEKSRLLSDRFSAERPKGSFSTLEIQRTEQGDSAMYLCASTDPRTSGRGGETQYFGPGTRLLVL.

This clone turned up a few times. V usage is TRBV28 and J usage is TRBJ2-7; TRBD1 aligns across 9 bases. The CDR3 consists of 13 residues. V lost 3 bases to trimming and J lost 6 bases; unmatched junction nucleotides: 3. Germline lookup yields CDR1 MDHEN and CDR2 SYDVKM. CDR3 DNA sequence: TGTGCCAGCAGTTTGGGGGACAGGGTCGAGCAGTACTTC. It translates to CASSLGDRVEQYF.

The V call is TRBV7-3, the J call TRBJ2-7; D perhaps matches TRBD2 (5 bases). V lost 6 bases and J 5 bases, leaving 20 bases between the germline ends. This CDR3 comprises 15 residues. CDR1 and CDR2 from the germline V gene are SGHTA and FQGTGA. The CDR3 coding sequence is TGTGCCAGCAGGAATTCCGGGCCCCCGGGAAACGAGCAGTACTTC. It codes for CASRNSGPPGNEQYF.

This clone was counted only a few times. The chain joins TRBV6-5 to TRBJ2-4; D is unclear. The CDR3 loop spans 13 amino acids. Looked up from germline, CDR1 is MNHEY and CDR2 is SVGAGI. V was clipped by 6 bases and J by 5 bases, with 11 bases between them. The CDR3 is CASREGRENIQYF. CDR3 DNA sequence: TGTGCCAGCAGGGAAGGTCGGGAAAACATTCAGTACTTC.

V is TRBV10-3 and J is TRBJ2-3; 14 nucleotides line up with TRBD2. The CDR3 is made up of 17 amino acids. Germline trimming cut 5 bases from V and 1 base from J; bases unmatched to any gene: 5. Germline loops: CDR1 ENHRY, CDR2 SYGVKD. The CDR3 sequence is CAISRGLAGAGTDTQYF. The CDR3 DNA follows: TGTGCCATCAGTAGGGGACTAGCGGGAGCGGGCACAGATACGCAGTATTTT.

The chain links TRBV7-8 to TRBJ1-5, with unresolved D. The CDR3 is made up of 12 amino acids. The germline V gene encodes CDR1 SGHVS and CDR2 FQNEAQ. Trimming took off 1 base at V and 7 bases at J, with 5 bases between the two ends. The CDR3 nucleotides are TGTGCCAGCAGCTTAGTGGGCCAGCCCCAGCATTTT. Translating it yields CASSLVGQPQHF.

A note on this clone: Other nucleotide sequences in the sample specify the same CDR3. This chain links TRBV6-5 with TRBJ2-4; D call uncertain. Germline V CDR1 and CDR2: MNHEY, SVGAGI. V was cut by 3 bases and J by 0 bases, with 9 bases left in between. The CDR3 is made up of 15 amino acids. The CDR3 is CASSYSQLAKNIQYF. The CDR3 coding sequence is TGTGCCAGCAGTTATTCCCAGTTAGCCAAAAACATTCAGTACTTC.

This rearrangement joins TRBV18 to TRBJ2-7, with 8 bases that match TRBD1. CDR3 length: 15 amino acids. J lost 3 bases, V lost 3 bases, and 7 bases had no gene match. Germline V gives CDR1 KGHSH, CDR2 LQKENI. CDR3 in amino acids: CASSPLQGGGYEQYF. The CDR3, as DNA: TGTGCCAGCTCACCCTTACAGGGGGGAGGCTACGAGCAGTACTTC.

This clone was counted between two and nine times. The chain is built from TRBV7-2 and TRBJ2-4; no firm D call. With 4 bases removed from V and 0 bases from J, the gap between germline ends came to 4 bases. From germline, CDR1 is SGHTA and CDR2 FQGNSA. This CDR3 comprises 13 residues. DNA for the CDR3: TGTGCCAGCAGCTGGGTAGCCAAAAACATTCAGTACTTC. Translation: CASSWVAKNIQYF.

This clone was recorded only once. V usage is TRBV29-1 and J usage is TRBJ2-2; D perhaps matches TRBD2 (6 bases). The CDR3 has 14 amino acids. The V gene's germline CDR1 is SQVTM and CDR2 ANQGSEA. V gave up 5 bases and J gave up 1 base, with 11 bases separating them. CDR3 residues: CSVQAGLNTGELFF. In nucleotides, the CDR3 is TGCAGCGTTCAGGCGGGACTGAACACCGGGGAGCTGTTTTTT.

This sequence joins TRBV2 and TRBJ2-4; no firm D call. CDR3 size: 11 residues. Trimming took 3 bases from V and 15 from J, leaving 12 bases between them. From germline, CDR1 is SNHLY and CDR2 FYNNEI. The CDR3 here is CASSESPSAYF. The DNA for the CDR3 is TGTGCCAGCAGTGAGTCCCCCTCGGCGTACTTC. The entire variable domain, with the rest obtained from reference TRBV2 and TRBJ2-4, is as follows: EPEVTQTPSHQVTQMGQEVILRCVPISNHLYFYWYRQILGQKVEFLVSFYNNEISEKSEIFDDQFSVERPDGSNFTLKIRSTKLEDSAMYFCASSESPSAYFGAGTRLSVL.

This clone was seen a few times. The DNA for the CDR3 is TGTGCCTGGAGTCCGAGTGGGAGTCAGCCCCAGCATTTT. Protein sequence: CAWSPSGSQPQHF. The chain links TRBV30 to TRBJ1-5; D gene unclear. V lost 2 bases to trimming and J lost 6 bases, with 11 bases between them. The CDR3 runs 13 residues. Looked up from germline, CDR1 is GTSNPN and CDR2 is SVGIG (reference sequence). Variable domain in full (rest from reference TRBV30 and TRBJ1-5): SQTIHQWPATLVQPVGSPLSLECTVEGTSNPNLYWYRQAAGRGLQLLFYSVGIGQISSEVPQNLSASRPQDRQFILSSKKLLLSDSGFYLCAWSPSGSQPQHFGDGTRLSIL.

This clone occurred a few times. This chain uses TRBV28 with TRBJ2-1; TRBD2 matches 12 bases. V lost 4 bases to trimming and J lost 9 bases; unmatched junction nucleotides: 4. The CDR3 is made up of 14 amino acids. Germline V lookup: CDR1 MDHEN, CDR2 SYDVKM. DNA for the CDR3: TGTGCCAGCAGTTGGGCTAGCGGGAGGGTTGAGCAGTTCTTC. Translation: CASSWASGRVEQFF. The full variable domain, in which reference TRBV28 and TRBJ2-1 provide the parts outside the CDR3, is DVKVTQSSRYLVKRTGEKVFLECVQDMDHENMFWYRQDPGLGLRLIYFSYDVKMKEKGDIPEGYSVSREKKERFSLILESASTNQTSMYLCASSWASGRVEQFFGPGTRLTVL.